These 10 T cell receptor beta chains were all obtained from the same sample, sequenced in a study of long-term antiretroviral therapy in people with HIV. With survey level as its setting, the immunoSEQ assay was v3.0. Clones were read by immunoSEQ multiplex PCR, and TCRdb kept only the in-frame ones, dropping some. Among 22,000 or so clones, around three quarters were seen once, and the ten largest hold 12% to 15%. Sequencing used unsorted PBMCs, obtained 2.9 years after starting antiretroviral therapy. The receptors stem from a woman in her thirties with HIV.

CDR3 in amino acids: CASSLATAGRETQYF. The CDR3 region has the DNA TGTGCCAGCAGCTTGGCCACGGCAGGGCGAGAGACCCAGTACTTC. The J gene is TRBJ2-5, the V gene TRBV5-6, with D maybe TRBD1 (5 bases). The germline V gene has CDR1 SGHDT and CDR2 YYEEEE. Between the trimmed V and J ends, which lost 0 bases and 4 bases, there was a span of 13 bases. The CDR3 covers 15 residues.

The rearrangement links TRBV7-6 to TRBJ1-1; possible D gene TRBD1, 6 bases. V lost 6 bases and J 0 bases, leaving 11 bases between the germline ends. The germline V gene encodes CDR1 SGHVS and CDR2 FNYEAQ. The CDR3 contains 14 residues. CDR3 in amino acids: CASSGGALNTEAFF. DNA of the CDR3: TGTGCCAGCAGTGGGGGGGCCTTGAACACTGAAGCTTTCTTT. The full variable domain, its missing parts supplied by reference TRBV7-6 and TRBJ1-1, is GAGVSQSPRYKVTKRGQDVALRCDPISGHVSLYWYRQALGQGPEFLTYFNYEAQQDKSGLPNDRFSAERPEGSISTLTIQRTEQRDSAMYRCASSGGALNTEAFFGQGTRLTVV.

This chain uses TRBV10-2 with TRBJ2-3, with TRBD2 as a possible D gene (6 bases). CDR1 is WSHSY, CDR2 SAAADI, per germline. The CDR3 loop spans 14 amino acids. The ends were cut back, 6 bases at V and 3 bases at J, with 13 bases in the middle. The CDR3 DNA reads as TGCGCCAGCAGCGTAGCGGCAACGACAGATACGCAGTATTTT. It yields the protein CASSVAATTDTQYF.

This chain links TRBV27 with TRBJ1-5; D gene uncertain. The CDR3 has 15 amino acids. Germline V gene data show CDR1 as MNHEY and CDR2 as SMNVEV (reference sequence). Trimming took off 0 bases at V and 6 bases at J, with 12 bases between the two ends. The CDR3 DNA reads TGTGCCAGCAGTTTATCTTGGGGTAACAGTCAGCCCCAGCATTTT. It specifies CASSLSWGNSQPQHF.

This clone appeared once. The chain links TRBV30 to TRBJ2-1; 7 bases agree with TRBD2. The CDR3 contains 15 residues. V dropped 2 bases and J dropped 5; count of bases not matched to a gene: 9. Germline values: CDR1 GTSNPN, CDR2 SVGIG (reference sequence). This CDR3 reads CAWSPGRTRDNEQFF. The DNA of the CDR3 is TGTGCCTGGAGTCCGGGGCGGACTAGAGACAATGAGCAGTTCTTC.

This clone was recorded once. The chain combines TRBV18 with TRBJ2-1; 10 bases match TRBD1. This CDR3 is built from 18 residues. Trimming took 6 bases from V and 1 from J; bases not matched to a gene: 12. Germline V gene lookup returns CDR1 KGHSH and CDR2 LQKENI. The CDR3 nucleotides are TGTGCCAGCTCGCCGACAGGGGGCGGAATGTGGTCCTACAATGAGCAGTTCTTC. This gives the protein CASSPTGGGMWSYNEQFF.

The chain links TRBV19 to TRBJ1-1; no clear D gene. Trimming took 7 bases from V and 3 from J, leaving 9 bases between them. The CDR3 has 12 residues. Germline values: CDR1 LNHDA, CDR2 SQIVND (reference sequence). CDR3 DNA: TGTGCCAGTAAAAAGGGCTACACTGAAGCTTTCTTT. This codes for CASKKGYTEAFF.

J is TRBJ2-7 and V is TRBV5-8; D may be TRBD1 or TRBD2 (5 bases each). CDR1 is SGHTS and CDR2 is YDEGEE in the germline V gene. The CDR3 is made up of 13 amino acids. The V gene lost 2 bases and the J gene lost 12 bases, with 18 bases spanning the gap. CDR3 coding DNA: TGTGCCAGCAGCTTACGAATAGCGAGGGACCCGTACTTC. It translates to CASSLRIARDPYF.

V usage is TRBV5-1 and J usage is TRBJ2-3; unclear D gene. Trimming took 0 bases from V and 4 from J, leaving 6 bases between them. CDR3 size: 13 residues. Germline V gene sequence: CDR1 SGHRS, CDR2 YFSETQ. The CDR3 region is CASSLAPADTQYF. The CDR3, as DNA: TGCGCCAGCAGCTTGGCCCCCGCAGATACGCAGTATTTT. The variable domain in full, completed from reference TRBV5-1 and TRBJ2-3, reads KAGVTQTPRYLIKTRGQQVTLSCSPISGHRSVSWYQQTPGQGLQFLFEYFSETQRNKGNFPGRFSGRQFSNSRSEMNVSTLELGDSALYLCASSLAPADTQYFGPGTRLTVL.

The chain uses TRBV19 and TRBJ2-1, with D perhaps given as TRBD1 or TRBD2 (5 bases each). The length of the CDR3 is 15 residues. Germline assignment: CDR1 LNHDA and CDR2 SQIVND (reference sequence). Trimming pared 3 bases from V and 5 bases from J, leaving 14 bases between. CDR3 sequence: CASSIWGGYNNEQFF. The CDR3 DNA follows: TGTGCCAGTAGTATTTGGGGCGGGTATAACAATGAGCAGTTCTTC.